A selection of T cell receptor beta chains follows, all from one sample in a study of T cell responses to AZD1222 COVID-19 vaccine. Sequenced by immunoSEQ multiplex PCR; TCRdb stores in-frame clones only, minus some. The table lists approximately 100,000 clones, 91% of them singletons, with around 7% in the top ten. Sequenced here: peripheral blood, sampled on day 0 of AZD1222 vaccination. The origin of the receptors is an adult in good health. The CDR3 runs from the conserved cysteine through the conserved F or W. The D gene is left open where the match is weak. Where a row states a size, it is once, few, many or the class of an expanded clone; other rows omit it.

>TRBJ1-2|TRBV7-9|NA|NA
TGTGCCAGCAGTCGTGACAGAGGCTACACCTTC
CASSRDRGYTF
>TRBJ1-1|TRBV5-1|NA|NA
TGCGCCAGCAGCTTGTTAGGCCCCGGGGACACCGAAGCTTTCTTT
CASSLLGPGDTEAFF
>TRBJ1-2|TRBV28|NA|TRBD1
TGTGCCAGCAGTTCGACAGGGAACTATGGCTACACCTTC
CASSSTGNYGYTF
>TRBJ2-1|TRBV4-1|few|NA
TGCGCCAGCACCCGTTACGGAACCGGGACTCTTCCATTTAATGAGCAGTTCTTC
CASTRYGTGTLPFNEQFF
>TRBJ2-7|TRBV30|NA|NA
TGTGCCTGGGCCCGCTCAGGGCTACCCTACGAGCAGTACTTC
CAWARSGLPYEQYF
>TRBJ1-5|TRBV12-3/TRBV12-4|many|NA
TGTGCCAGCAGTTTTGGGGGGCAGCCCCAGCATTTT
CASSFGGQPQHF
>TRBJ2-1|TRBV11-2|NA|NA
TGTGCCAGCAGCTTCTGGGGGATAGGGGATCATGAGCAGTTCTTC
CASSFWGIGDHEQFF
>TRBJ2-3|TRBV5-5|NA|TRBD2
TGTGCCAGCAGCTTGGGACGACCGGGACTAGCGGAACTCACAGATACGCAGTATTTT
CASSLGRPGLAELTDTQYF
>TRBJ1-1|TRBV12-3/TRBV12-4|NA|NA
TGTGCCAGCAGTTTAACGGGGGTAACTGAAGCTTTCTTT
CASSLTGVTEAFF
>TRBJ2-1|TRBV12-3/TRBV12-4|NA|NA
TGTGCCAGCAGTTTATTAGGGCCGTCTGAGCAGTTCTTC
CASSLLGPSEQFF
>TRBJ2-2|TRBV12-5|NA|NA
TGTGCTAGTGCAGACAAGGGACGCACCGGGGAGCTGTTTTTT
CASADKGRTGELFF
>TRBJ2-4|TRBV5-1|NA|TRBD2
TGCGCCAGCAGCGTCCGGGAGGGTAGGGACATTCAGTACTTC
CASSVREGRDIQYF
>TRBJ1-5|TRBV18|few|TRBD1
TGTGCCAGCTCACTGGGACAGCCCGAATATCAGCCCCAGCATTTT
CASSLGQPEYQPQHF
>TRBJ2-5|TRBV7-9|NA|NA
TGTGCCAGCATCGAAGGACCGGGCCAGACCCAGTACTTC
CASIEGPGQTQYF
>TRBJ2-7|TRBV2|NA|TRBD2
TGTGCCAGCAGGAGCGGGAGTGGATACGAGCAGTACTTC
CASRSGSGYEQYF
>TRBJ1-2|TRBV4-2|NA|NA
TGTGCCAGCAGCCAAGATCGCGGGTCTGGGGTGAACTATGGCTACACCTTC
CASSQDRGSGVNYGYTF
>TRBJ1-1|TRBV6-5|once|TRBD1
TGTGCCAGCAGCAGGGACAGGAACACTGAAGCTTTCTTT
CASSRDRNTEAFF
>TRBJ1-6|TRBV2|NA|TRBD1
TGTGCCAGAGGACAGGGGGTTAATTCACCCCTCCACTTT
CARGQGVNSPLHF
>TRBJ1-2|TRBV7-8|NA|NA
TGTGCCAGCAGCTTAGCGCTACGGAACTATGGCTACACCTTC
CASSLALRNYGYTF
>TRBJ1-1|TRBV18|NA|NA
TGTGCCAGCTCGGGAGGGGAGAACACTGAAGCTTTCTTT
CASSGGENTEAFF
>TRBJ1-6|TRBV27|NA|TRBD1
TGTGCCAGCAGTTTATACCAGGGGGAAGGTCCCCTCCACTTT
CASSLYQGEGPLHF
>TRBJ2-5|TRBV6-6|NA|NA
TGTGCCAGCAGTTACAACCCGGGGATGGGAGAGACCCAGTACTTC
CASSYNPGMGETQYF
>TRBJ2-2|TRBV3-1/TRBV3-2|NA|TRBD1
TGTGCCAGCAGCCAAGCAAGACAGGGGAACGGGGAGCTGTTTTTT
CASSQARQGNGELFF
>TRBJ2-5|TRBV20-1|NA|NA
TGCAGTGCTAGGAGGCTTGAGACCCAGTACTTC
CSARRLETQYF
>TRBJ1-2|TRBV5-6|NA|TRBD1
TGTGCCAGCAGCTTGCCCACTCGTACAGGGGGCTATGGCTACACCTTC
CASSLPTRTGGYGYTF